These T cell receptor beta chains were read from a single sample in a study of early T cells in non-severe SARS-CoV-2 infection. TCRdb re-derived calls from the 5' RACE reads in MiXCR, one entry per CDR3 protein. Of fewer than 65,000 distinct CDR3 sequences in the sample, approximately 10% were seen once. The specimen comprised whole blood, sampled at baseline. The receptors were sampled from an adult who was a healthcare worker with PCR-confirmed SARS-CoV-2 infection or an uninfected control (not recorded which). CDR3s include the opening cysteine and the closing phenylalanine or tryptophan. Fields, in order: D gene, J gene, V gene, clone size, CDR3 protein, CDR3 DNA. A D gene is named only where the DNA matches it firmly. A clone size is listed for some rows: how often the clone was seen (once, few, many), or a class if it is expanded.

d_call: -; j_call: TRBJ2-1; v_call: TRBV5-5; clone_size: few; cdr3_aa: CASSLAAGSYNEQFF; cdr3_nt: TGTGCCAGCAGCTTGGCAGCGGGTTCCTACAATGAGCAGTTCTTC
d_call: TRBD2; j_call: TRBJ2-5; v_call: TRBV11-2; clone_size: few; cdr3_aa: CASSPGGLIETQYF; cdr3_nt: TGTGCCAGCAGCCCCGGGGGGTTAATTGAGACCCAGTACTTC
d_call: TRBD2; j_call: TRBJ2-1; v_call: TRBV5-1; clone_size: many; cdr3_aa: CASSPLSPSGGPHNEQFF; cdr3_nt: TGCGCCAGCAGCCCCCTCTCCCCTAGCGGGGGGCCGCACAATGAGCAGTTCTTC
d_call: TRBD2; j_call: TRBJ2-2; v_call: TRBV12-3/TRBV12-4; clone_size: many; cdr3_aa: CASSLTSGKTGELFF; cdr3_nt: TGTGCCAGCAGTTTGACTAGCGGGAAGACCGGGGAGCTGTTTTTT
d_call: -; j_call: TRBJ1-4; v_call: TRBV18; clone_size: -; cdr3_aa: CASSVEKLFF; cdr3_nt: TGTGCCAGCTCAGTTGAAAAACTGTTTTTT
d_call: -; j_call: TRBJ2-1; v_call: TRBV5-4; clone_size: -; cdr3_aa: CASSLDRATYNEQFF; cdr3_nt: TGTGCCAGCAGCTTGGACAGGGCCACCTACAATGAGCAGTTCTTC
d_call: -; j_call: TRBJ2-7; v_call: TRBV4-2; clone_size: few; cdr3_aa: CASSQAGDGGTYEQYF; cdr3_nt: TGTGCCAGCAGCCAAGCCGGCGACGGGGGAACCTACGAGCAGTACTTC
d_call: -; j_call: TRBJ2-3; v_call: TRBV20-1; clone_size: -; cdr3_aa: CSASRSAGGAANTQYF; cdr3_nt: TGCAGTGCTTCTAGGAGCGCTGGGGGGGCAGCGAATACGCAGTATTTT
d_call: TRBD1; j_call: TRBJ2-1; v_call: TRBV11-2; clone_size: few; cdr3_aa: CVSSVRQGREQFF; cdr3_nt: TGTGTCAGCAGCGTTCGACAGGGCAGGGAGCAGTTCTTC
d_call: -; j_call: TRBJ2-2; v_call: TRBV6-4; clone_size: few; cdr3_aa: CASEGRSKVGSGELFF; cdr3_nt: TGTGCCAGCGAGGGACGGAGCAAAGTCGGGTCCGGGGAGCTGTTTTTT
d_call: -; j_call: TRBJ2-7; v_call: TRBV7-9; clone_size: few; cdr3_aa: CASSLEGTTYEQYF; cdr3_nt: TGTGCCAGCAGCTTAGAGGGGACCACCTACGAGCAGTACTTC
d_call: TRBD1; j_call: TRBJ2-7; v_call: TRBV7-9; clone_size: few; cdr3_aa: CASSQTGTGILNEQYF; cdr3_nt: TGTGCCAGCAGCCAAACCGGGACAGGGATTTTGAACGAGCAGTACTTC
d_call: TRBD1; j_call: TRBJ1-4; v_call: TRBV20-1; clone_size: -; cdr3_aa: CSAGQGGPLEKLFF; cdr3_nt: TGCAGTGCTGGACAGGGCGGGCCGCTCGAAAAACTGTTTTTT
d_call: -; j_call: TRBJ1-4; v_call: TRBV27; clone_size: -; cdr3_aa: CASSPRPDKGGYEKLFF; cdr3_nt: TGTGCCAGCAGTCCAAGACCCGACAAGGGGGGGTACGAAAAACTGTTTTTT
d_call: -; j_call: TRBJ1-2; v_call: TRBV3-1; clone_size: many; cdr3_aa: CASSQGNSPNYGYTF; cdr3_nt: TGTGCCAGCAGCCAAGGCAACAGCCCTAACTATGGCTACACCTTC
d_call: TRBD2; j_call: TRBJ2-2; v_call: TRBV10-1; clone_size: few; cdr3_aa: CASSELKAGVTGELFF; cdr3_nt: TGCGCCAGCAGTGAGTTAAAGGCGGGAGTAACCGGGGAGCTGTTTTTT
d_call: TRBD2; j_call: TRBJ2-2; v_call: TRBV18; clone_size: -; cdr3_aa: CASSPGTRNTGELFF; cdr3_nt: TGTGCCAGCTCACCAGGGACTAGGAACACCGGGGAGCTGTTTTTT
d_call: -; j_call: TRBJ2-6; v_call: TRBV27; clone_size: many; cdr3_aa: CASSGPRGWGANVLTF; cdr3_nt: TGTGCCAGCAGTGGGCCCAGGGGTTGGGGGGCCAACGTCCTGACTTTC
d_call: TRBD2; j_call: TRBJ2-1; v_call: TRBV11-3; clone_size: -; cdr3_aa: CASSAGTSGRVNNEQFF; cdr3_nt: TGTGCCAGCAGCGCCGGGACTAGCGGGAGGGTAAACAATGAGCAGTTCTTC
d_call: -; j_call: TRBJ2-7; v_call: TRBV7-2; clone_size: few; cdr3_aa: CASSSKSHGAMGQYF; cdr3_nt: TGTGCCAGCAGCTCCAAATCCCATGGTGCTATGGGGCAGTACTTC
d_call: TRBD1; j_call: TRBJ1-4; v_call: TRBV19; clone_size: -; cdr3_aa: CASSNDRGATNEKLFF; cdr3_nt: TGTGCCAGTAGTAACGACAGGGGTGCAACTAATGAAAAACTGTTTTTT
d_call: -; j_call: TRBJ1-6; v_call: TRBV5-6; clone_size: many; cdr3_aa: CASRLQGLGNSPLHF; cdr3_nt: TGTGCCAGCAGGCTACAGGGCTTGGGGAATTCACCCCTCCACTTT
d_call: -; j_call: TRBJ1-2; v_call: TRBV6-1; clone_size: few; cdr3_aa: CASSEAANSNYGYTF; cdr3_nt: TGTGCCAGCAGTGAGGCAGCGAACTCTAACTATGGCTACACCTTC
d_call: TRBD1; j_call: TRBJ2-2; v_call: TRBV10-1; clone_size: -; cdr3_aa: CASSESAQGAGELFF; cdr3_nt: TGCGCCAGCAGTGAGTCAGCGCAGGGGGCCGGGGAGCTGTTTTTT
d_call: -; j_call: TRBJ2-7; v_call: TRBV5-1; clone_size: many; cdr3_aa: CASSLASLYEQYF; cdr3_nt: TGCGCCAGCAGTTTGGCGTCTCTCTACGAGCAGTACTTC
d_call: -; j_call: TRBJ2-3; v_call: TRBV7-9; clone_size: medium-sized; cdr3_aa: CASSSGTDTQYF; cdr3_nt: TGTGCCAGCAGCTCAGGGACAGATACGCAGTATTTT
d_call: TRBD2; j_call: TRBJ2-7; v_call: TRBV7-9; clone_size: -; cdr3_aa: CASSSPGLATGAQYF; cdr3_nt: TGTGCCAGCAGCTCCCCGGGACTAGCGACCGGGGCGCAGTACTTC
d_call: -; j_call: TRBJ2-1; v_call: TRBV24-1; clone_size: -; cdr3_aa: CATSDPATRYGNEQFF; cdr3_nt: TGTGCCACCAGTGATCCAGCGACCCGATATGGCAATGAGCAGTTCTTC
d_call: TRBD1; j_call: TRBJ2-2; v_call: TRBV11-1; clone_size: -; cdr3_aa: CASSLDRASRTGELFF; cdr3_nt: TGTGCCAGCAGCTTGGACAGGGCCTCAAGGACCGGGGAGCTGTTTTTT
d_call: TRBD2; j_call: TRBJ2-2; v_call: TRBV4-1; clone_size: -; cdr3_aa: CASSPGTRGEELFF; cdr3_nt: TGCGCCAGCAGCCCCGGGACTAGGGGGGAGGAGCTGTTTTTT
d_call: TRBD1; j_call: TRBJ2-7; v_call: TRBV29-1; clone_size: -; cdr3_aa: CSVGQGGYEQYF; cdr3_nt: TGCAGCGTGGGACAGGGAGGCTACGAGCAGTACTTC
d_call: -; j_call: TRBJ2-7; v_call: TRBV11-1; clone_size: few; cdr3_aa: CASSLRYEQYF; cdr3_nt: TGTGCCAGCAGCTTGCGGTACGAGCAGTACTTC
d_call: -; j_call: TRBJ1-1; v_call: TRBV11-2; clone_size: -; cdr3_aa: CASLGADEAFF; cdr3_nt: TGTGCCAGCTTAGGAGCAGATGAAGCTTTCTTT
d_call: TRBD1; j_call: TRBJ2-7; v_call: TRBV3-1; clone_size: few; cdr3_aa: CASSQDPAGGYEQYF; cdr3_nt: TGTGCCAGCAGCCAAGACCCCGCAGGGGGCTACGAGCAGTACTTC
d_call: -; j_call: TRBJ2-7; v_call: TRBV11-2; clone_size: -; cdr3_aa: CASSASLEQYF; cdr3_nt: TGTGCCAGCAGCGCATCTCTCGAGCAGTACTTC
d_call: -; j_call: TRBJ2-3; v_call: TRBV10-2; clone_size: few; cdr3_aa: CASMVGDTQYF; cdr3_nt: TGCGCCAGCATGGTCGGAGATACGCAGTATTTT
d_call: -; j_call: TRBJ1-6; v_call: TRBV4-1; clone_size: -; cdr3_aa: CASSQGSTGRYGTLHF; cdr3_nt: TGCGCCAGCAGCCAAGGGAGTACAGGGCGGTATGGGACCCTCCACTTT
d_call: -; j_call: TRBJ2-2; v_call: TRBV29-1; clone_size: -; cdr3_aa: CSVDLFASGEGNTGELFF; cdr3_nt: TGCAGCGTTGATTTATTCGCCTCAGGGGAGGGGAACACCGGGGAGCTGTTTTTT
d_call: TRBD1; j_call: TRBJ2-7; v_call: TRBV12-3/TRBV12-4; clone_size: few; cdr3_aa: CASSPTGSPTYEQYF; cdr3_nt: TGTGCCAGCAGCCCGACAGGGTCCCCAACCTACGAGCAGTACTTC
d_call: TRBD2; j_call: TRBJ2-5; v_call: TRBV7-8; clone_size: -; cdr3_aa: CASSLVLAGGQETQYF; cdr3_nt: TGTGCCAGCAGCTTAGTTCTAGCGGGGGGCCAAGAGACCCAGTACTTC
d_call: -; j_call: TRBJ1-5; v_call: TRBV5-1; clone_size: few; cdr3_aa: CASSRSGESNQPQHF; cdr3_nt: TGCGCCAGCAGCAGGTCAGGGGAGAGCAATCAGCCCCAGCATTTT
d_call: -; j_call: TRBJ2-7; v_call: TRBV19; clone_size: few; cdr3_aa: CASSPDLAFHEQYF; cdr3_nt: TGTGCCAGTAGTCCCGACTTAGCGTTCCACGAGCAGTACTTC
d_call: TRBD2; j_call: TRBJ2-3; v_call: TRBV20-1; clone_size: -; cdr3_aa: CSASIHGGSVTDTQYF; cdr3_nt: TGCAGTGCTAGTATCCATGGCGGGAGCGTAACAGATACGCAGTATTTT
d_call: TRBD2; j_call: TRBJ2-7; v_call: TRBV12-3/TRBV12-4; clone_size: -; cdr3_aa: CASSLTAGGPVNF; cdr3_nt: TGTGCCAGCAGTTTAACAGCGGGGGGGCCAGTCAACTTC
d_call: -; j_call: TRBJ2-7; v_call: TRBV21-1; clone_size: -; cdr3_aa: CASDLHEQYF; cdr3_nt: TGTGCCAGCGATCTCCACGAGCAGTACTTC
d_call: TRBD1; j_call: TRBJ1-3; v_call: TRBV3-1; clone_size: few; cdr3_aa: CASSPTGENTIYF; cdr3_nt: TGTGCCAGCAGCCCGACAGGGGAGAACACCATATATTTT
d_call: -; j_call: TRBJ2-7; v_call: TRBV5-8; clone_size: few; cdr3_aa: CASRFQGVEYHEQYF; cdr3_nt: TGTGCCAGCCGATTCCAGGGTGTAGAATACCACGAGCAGTACTTC
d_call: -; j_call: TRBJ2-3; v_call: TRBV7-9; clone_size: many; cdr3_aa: CASSRDTQYF; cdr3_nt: TGTGCCAGCAGTCGAGATACGCAGTATTTT
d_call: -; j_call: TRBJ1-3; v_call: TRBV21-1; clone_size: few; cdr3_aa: CASSFRLCSGNTIYF; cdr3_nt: TGTGCCAGCAGCTTCCGACTGTGCTCTGGAAACACCATATATTTT
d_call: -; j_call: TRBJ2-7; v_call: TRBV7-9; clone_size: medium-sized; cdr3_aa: CASSLNQGVDEQYF; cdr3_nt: TGTGCCAGCAGCTTAAATCAGGGTGTGGACGAGCAGTACTTC
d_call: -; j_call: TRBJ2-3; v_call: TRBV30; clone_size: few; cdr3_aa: CAWSGTWASTQYF; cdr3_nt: TGTGCCTGGAGTGGGACATGGGCGTCTACGCAGTATTTT
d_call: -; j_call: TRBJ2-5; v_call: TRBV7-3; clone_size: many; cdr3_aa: CASSLNIVETQYF; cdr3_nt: TGTGCCAGCAGCTTAAATATTGTAGAGACCCAGTACTTC
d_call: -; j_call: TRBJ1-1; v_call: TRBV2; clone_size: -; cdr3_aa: CASSPFVRGYTEAFF; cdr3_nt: TGTGCCAGCAGTCCTTTTGTGCGTGGGTACACTGAAGCTTTCTTT
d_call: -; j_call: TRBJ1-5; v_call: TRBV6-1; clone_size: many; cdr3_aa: CASSPRGSAGNQPQHF; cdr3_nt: TGTGCCAGCAGTCCTCGAGGCAGCGCTGGCAATCAGCCCCAGCATTTT
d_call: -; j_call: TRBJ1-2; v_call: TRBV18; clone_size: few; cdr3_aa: CASSPEGSARGYTF; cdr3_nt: TGTGCCAGCTCACCCGAGGGGTCGGCCCGAGGCTACACCTTC
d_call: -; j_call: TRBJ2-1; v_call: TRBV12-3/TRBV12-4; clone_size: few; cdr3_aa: CASSSHEQFF; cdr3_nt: TGTGCCAGCAGTTCCCATGAGCAGTTCTTC
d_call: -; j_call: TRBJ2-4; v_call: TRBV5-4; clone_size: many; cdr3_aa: CASSWQGSSSAKNIQYF; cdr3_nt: TGTGCCAGCAGCTGGCAGGGGAGTAGTTCTGCCAAAAACATTCAGTACTTC